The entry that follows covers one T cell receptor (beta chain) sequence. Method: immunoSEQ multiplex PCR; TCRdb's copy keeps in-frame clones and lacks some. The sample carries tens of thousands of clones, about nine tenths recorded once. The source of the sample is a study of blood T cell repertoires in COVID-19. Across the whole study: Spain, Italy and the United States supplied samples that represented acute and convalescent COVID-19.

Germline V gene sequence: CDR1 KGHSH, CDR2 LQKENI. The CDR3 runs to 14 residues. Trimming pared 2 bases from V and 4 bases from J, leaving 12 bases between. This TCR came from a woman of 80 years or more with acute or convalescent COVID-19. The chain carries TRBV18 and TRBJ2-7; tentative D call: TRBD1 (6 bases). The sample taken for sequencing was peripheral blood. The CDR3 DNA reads TGTGCCAGCTCACCAAGGGCAGGGGAGTACGAGCAGTACTTC. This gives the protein CASSPRAGEYEQYF.